These 6 T cell receptor beta chains came from one sample sequenced in a study of blood T cell repertoires in COVID-19. Assay used: immunoSEQ multiplex PCR; TCRdb lists only in-frame clones, some missing. The profile shows about 170,000 clones, 88% of them singletons. The sample comprised peripheral blood. These TCRs come from a man aged 55-75 years with acute or convalescent COVID-19.

The chain recombines TRBV7-9 with TRBJ2-6; D is possibly TRBD1 (5 bases). Looked up from germline, CDR1 is SEHNR and CDR2 is FQNEAQ (reference sequence). V was clipped by 6 bases and J by 0 bases, with 21 bases between them. The CDR3 length is 19 residues. Here the CDR3 reads CASRSLEGAYYSGANVLTF. DNA of the CDR3: TGTGCCAGCAGATCCCTTGAAGGGGCCTATTACTCTGGGGCCAACGTCCTGACTTTC.

The chain employs TRBV6-1 and TRBJ1-5; D possibly corresponds to TRBD1 (6 bases). V lost 3 bases and J 5 bases, leaving 17 bases between the germline ends. The CDR3 covers 16 residues. CDR1 and CDR2 from the germline V gene are MNHNS and SASEGT. The CDR3 DNA follows: TGTGCCAGCAGTGACTGGGTACAGGGCGGTGATCAGCCCCAGCATTTT. Translation: CASSDWVQGGDQPQHF.

V is TRBV11-2 and J is TRBJ1-3; possible D gene TRBD1, 5 bases. The CDR3 is 16 amino acids. The V gene's germline CDR1 is SGHAT and CDR2 FQNNGV. Deletions cut 2 bases from V and 0 bases from J, with 11 bases between. The CDR3 nucleotides read TGTGCCAGCAGCTTAAACAGGCCAGGCTCTGGAAACACCATATATTTT. This codes for CASSLNRPGSGNTIYF.

V usage is TRBV24-1 and J usage is TRBJ2-5; TRBD1 matches at 8 bases. Unmatched junction bases numbered 5, after V lost 4 bases and J lost 2 bases. CDR3 length: 15 residues. The germline V gene has CDR1 KGHDR and CDR2 SFDVKD. In nucleotides, the CDR3 is TGTGCCACCAGTGAGGGAGGACAGGGTCAAGAGACCCAGTACTTC. Translated: CATSEGGQGQETQYF.

The chain recombines TRBV14 with TRBJ1-4; maybe TRBD1 (5 bases). V dropped 4 bases and J dropped 1 base, with 7 bases sitting between them. CDR1 is SGHDN, CDR2 FVKESK, per germline. CDR3 length equals 14 residues. The CDR3: CASSRDRTNEKLFF. CDR3 DNA: TGTGCCAGCAGCCGAGACAGAACTAATGAAAAACTGTTTTTT. The full variable domain, rest sourced from reference TRBV14 and TRBJ1-4, is EAGVTQFPSHSVIEKGQTVTLRCDPISGHDNLYWYRRVMGKEIKFLLHFVKESKQDESGMPNNRFLAERTGGTYSTLKVQPAELEDSGVYFCASSRDRTNEKLFFGSGTQLSVL.

The chain is built from TRBV20-1 and TRBJ2-3; 12 bases are shared with TRBD2. The junction had 4 bases not matched to a gene; V was cut back by 3 bases and J by 3 bases. From germline, CDR1 is DFQATT and CDR2 SNEGSKA (reference sequence). This CDR3 has 15 amino acids. CDR3 sequence reads: CSASGLAGRTDTQYF. The CDR3 coding sequence is TGCAGTGCTAGTGGACTAGCGGGAAGAACAGATACGCAGTATTTT.